This paragraph covers one T cell receptor (beta chain) sequence. These data are taken from a study of immune evolution from preneoplasia to lung adenocarcinoma. Study in general: HLA loss of heterozygosity: less than 9% AIS, about 15% MIA, about 31% ADC, none AAH.

Assay used: immunoSEQ multiplex PCR; TCRdb lists only in-frame clones, some missing. The sample records about 4,000 clones, 70% to 85% being singletons. V was trimmed by 6 bases and J by 2 bases, leaving 10 bases between them. Germline-derived CDR1 and CDR2 are MDHEN and SYDVKM. The CDR3 runs 13 residues. This chain uses TRBV28 with TRBJ1-1; D is uncertain. Input material: FFPE minimally invasive lung adenocarcinoma tissue. The clonotype originates from a person between 50 and 69 years old with lung adenocarcinoma. The CDR3 is CASSLPDNTEAFF. Here the CDR3 DNA reads TGTGCCAGCAGCCTTCCCGATAACACTGAAGCTTTCTTT.